This passage covers 9 T cell receptor beta chains from one sample sequenced in a study of cytomegalovirus exposure and HLA in healthy donors. The method was immunoSEQ multiplex PCR; TCRdb's version includes in-frame clones alone and lacks a portion of them. The sample holds 200,000 or so clones, approximately 90% seen once. The sequencing sample was made of PBMCs. The receptors shown here come from a woman aged 18-29 years in good health and CMV-seronegative.

The V call is TRBV7-9, the J call TRBJ1-4; D remains unclear. In germline, CDR1 is SEHNR, CDR2 FQNEAQ (reference sequence). The ends were cut back, 3 bases at V and 0 bases at J, with 8 bases in the middle. CDR3 length: 15 amino acids. Here the CDR3 DNA reads TGTGCCAGCAGCTTGAGTCGGGCAACTAATGAAAAACTGTTTTTT. Residues: CASSLSRATNEKLFF.

The chain couples TRBV28 to TRBJ2-7; unclear D gene. The CDR3 contains 13 residues. V was cut by 3 bases and J by 2 bases, with 8 bases left in between. The germline CDR1 and CDR2 sequences are MDHEN and SYDVKM. In DNA form, the CDR3 reads TGTGCCAGCAGTTTGGGCTCGCCCTACGAGCAGTACTTC. It is translated as CASSLGSPYEQYF.

The gene calls are TRBV7-9 and TRBJ1-6; 7 positions agree with TRBD1. The V and J ends lost 5 bases and 8 bases, in that order; junction bases with no gene match: 6. Looked up from germline, CDR1 is SEHNR and CDR2 is FQNEAQ (reference sequence). This CDR3 spans 14 amino acids. CDR3 sequence (DNA): TGTGCCAGCAGCCATCAAACAGGGGATTCACCCCTCCACTTT. It encodes CASSHQTGDSPLHF.

The chain joins TRBV29-1 to TRBJ1-6; maybe TRBD1 (5 bases). V was clipped by 6 bases and J by 10 bases, with 19 bases between them. CDR1 is SQVTM, CDR2 ANQGSEA, per germline. CDR3 length: 14 residues. The CDR3 sequence: CSVNTGGEGSPLHF. The CDR3 DNA is TGCAGCGTCAACACCGGGGGTGAGGGATCACCCCTCCACTTT.

V is TRBV7-6 and J is TRBJ2-7; the match to TRBD1 covers 9 bases. The CDR3 runs to 15 residues. Looked up from germline, CDR1 is SGHVS and CDR2 is FNYEAQ. After removal of 3 bases from V and 0 bases from J, the junction contained 3 bases not matched to a gene. In DNA form, the CDR3 reads TGTGCCAGCAGCTTGGGACAGGGATCCTCCTACGAGCAGTACTTC. Protein: CASSLGQGSSYEQYF.

V and J are TRBV11-2 and TRBJ1-2, with D hard to call. Per the germline V gene, CDR1 is SGHAT and CDR2 is FQNNGV. The CDR3 consists of 17 residues. The V end lost 6 bases, the J end lost 2 bases, and 22 bases lay between the germline ends. Here the CDR3 reads CASRTIKLQETNYGYTF. In nucleotides, the CDR3 is TGTGCCAGCAGAACGATAAAGCTGCAAGAGACAAACTATGGCTACACCTTC.

The genes are TRBV6-1 and TRBJ1-1; TRBD1 aligns across 7 bases. This CDR3 comprises 14 residues. Germline V CDR1 and CDR2: MNHNS, SASEGT. The CDR3 sequence: CAEKGQVLDTEAFF. CDR3 in DNA: TGTGCGGAAAAAGGACAGGTCTTGGACACTGAAGCTTTCTTT.

This rearrangement joins TRBV5-6 to TRBJ2-7, with 11 bases identical to TRBD2. The trim removed 0 bases at V and 3 bases at J, leaving 2 bases unmatched. The CDR3 contains 15 residues. Germline CDR1 reads SGHDT; CDR2 reads YYEEEE. As DNA, the CDR3 is TGTGCCAGCAGCTTGGGACTAGCGGGAATCTACGAGCAGTACTTC. It codes for CASSLGLAGIYEQYF.

The chain recombines TRBV10-3 with TRBJ1-4; weak D call: TRBD1 (5 bases). Germline V gives CDR1 ENHRY, CDR2 SYGVKD. The CDR3 is 16 residues long. The V gene lost 6 bases and the J gene lost 3 bases, with 17 bases spanning the gap. For the CDR3, the DNA is TGTGCCATCAGCGACGGTCCAGGGAGGTCTAATGAAAAACTGTTTTTT. Protein sequence: CAISDGPGRSNEKLFF.